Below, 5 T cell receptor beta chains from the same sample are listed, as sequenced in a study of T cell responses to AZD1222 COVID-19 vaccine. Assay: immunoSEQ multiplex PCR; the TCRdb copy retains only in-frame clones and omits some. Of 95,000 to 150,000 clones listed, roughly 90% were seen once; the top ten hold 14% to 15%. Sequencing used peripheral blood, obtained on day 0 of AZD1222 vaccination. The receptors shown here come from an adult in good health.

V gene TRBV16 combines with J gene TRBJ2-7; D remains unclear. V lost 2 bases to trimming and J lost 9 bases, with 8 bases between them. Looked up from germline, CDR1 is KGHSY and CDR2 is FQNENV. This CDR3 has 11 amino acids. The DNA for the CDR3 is TGTGCCAGCAGCCAAGACCACCGGCAGTACTTC. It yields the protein CASSQDHRQYF.

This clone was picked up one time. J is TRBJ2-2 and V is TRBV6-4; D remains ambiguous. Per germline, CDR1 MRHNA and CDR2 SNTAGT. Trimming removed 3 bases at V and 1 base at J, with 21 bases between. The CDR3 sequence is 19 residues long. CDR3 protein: CASSEGTARPPVNTGELFF. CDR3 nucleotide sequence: TGTGCCAGCAGTGAAGGTACTGCCAGGCCGCCTGTGAACACCGGGGAGCTGTTTTTT.

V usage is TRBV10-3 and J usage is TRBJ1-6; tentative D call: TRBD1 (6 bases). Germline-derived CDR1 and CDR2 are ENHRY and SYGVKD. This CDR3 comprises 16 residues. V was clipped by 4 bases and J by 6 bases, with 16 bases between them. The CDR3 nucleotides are TGTGCCATCAGTGCGGGGGGCGGACGGATTAATTCACCCCTCCACTTT. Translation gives CAISAGGGRINSPLHF.

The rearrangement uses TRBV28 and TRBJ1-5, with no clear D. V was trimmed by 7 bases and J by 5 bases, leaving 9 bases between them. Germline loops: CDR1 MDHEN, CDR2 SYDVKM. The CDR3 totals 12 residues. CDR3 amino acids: CASTQGYQPQHF. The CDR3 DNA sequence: TGTGCCAGCACCCAAGGTTATCAGCCCCAGCATTTT.

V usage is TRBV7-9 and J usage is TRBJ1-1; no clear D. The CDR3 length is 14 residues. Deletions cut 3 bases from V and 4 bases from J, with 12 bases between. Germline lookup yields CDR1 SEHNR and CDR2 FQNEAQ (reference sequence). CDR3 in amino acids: CASSFRGEITEAFF. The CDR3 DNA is TGTGCCAGCAGCTTTCGGGGAGAGATCACTGAAGCTTTCTTT.